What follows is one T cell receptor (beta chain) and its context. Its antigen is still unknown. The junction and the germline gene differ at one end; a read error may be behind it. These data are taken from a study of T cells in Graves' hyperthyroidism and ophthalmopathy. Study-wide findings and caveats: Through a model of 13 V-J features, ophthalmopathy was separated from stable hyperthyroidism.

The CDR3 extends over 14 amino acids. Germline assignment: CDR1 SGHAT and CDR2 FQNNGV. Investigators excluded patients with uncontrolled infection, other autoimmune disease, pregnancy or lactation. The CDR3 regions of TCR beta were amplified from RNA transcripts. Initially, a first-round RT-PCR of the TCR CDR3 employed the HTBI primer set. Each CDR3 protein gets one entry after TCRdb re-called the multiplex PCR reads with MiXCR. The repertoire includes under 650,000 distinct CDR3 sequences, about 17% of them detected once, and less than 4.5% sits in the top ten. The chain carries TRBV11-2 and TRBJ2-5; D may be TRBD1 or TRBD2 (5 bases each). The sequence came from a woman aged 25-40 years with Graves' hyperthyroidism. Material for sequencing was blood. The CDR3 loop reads CAGRETANKETQYF. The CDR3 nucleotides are TGTGCCGGCAGGGAGACCGCCAATAAAGAGACCCAGTACTTC. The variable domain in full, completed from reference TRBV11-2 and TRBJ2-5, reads EAGVAQSPRYKIIEKRQSVAFWCNPISGHATLYWYQQILGQGPKLLIQFQNNGVVDDSQLPKDRFSAERLKGVDSTLKIQPAKLEDSAVYLCAGRETANKETQYFGPGTRLLVL.